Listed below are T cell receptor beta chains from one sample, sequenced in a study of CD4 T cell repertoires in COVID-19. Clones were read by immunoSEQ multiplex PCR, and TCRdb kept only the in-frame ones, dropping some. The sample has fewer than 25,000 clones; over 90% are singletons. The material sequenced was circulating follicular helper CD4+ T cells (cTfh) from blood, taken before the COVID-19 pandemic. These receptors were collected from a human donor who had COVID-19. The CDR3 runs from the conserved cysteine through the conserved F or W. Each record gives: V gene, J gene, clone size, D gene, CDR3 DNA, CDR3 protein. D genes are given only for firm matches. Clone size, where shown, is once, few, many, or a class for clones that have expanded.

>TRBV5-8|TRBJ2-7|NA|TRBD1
TGTGCCAGCAGCAAAACCGGGACAGGGGCCTACGAGCAGTACTTC
CASSKTGTGAYEQYF
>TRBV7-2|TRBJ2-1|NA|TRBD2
TGTGCCAGCAGCTTACGTCTAGCGGTTGGGGGGGAGGGGTACAATGAGCAGTTCTTC
CASSLRLAVGGEGYNEQFF
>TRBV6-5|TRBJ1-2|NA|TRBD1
TGTGCCAGCACCGCGGACAGGGGGGGAGATGGCTACACCTTC
CASTADRGGDGYTF
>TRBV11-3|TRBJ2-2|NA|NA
TGTGCCAGCAGCTTAGGGACGGGGAACGGGTACACCGGGGAGCTGTTTTTT
CASSLGTGNGYTGELFF
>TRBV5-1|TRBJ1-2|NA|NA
TGCGCCAGCAGCTTGGGGACAGCTACTAACTATGGCTACACCTTC
CASSLGTATNYGYTF
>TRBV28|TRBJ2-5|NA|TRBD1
TGTGCCAGCAGTTTGAAGATTGGGACAGGGGGTGAGCAGTACTTC
CASSLKIGTGGEQYF
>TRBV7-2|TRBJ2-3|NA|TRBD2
TGTGCCAGCAGGCGGGGGGGCAGCACAGATACGCAGTATTTT
CASRRGGSTDTQYF
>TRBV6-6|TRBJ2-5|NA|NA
TGTGCCAGCAGTTACCCCTGGGGGGGCGTCGAGACCCAGTACTTC
CASSYPWGGVETQYF
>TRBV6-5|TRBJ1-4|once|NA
TGTGCCAGCAGAACCGGGGGGAGGGCCCTAGAAAAACTGTTTTTT
CASRTGGRALEKLFF
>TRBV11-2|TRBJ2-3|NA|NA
TGTGCCAGCAGCTCCGGGACTAGCACAGATACGCAGTATTTT
CASSSGTSTDTQYF
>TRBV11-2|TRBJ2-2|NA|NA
TGTGCCAGCAGCTTAGAAGTCAGGGACACCGGGGAGCTGTTTTTT
CASSLEVRDTGELFF
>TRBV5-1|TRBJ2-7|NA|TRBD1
TGCGCCAGCAGCCAGGACAGGGGGCGTATTCGAGAGCAGTACTTC
CASSQDRGRIREQYF
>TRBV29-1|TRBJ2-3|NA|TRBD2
TGCAGCGTTGTGATTGGCGGGAGGGCCCGCACAGATACGCAGTATTTT
CSVVIGGRARTDTQYF
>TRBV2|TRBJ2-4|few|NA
TGTGCCAGCAGTGTGGGCGGGTTAAACATTCAGTACTTC
CASSVGGLNIQYF
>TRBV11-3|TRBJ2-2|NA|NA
TGTGCCAGCAGCTTCCTACAGGGTACCACCGGGGAGCTGTTTTTT
CASSFLQGTTGELFF
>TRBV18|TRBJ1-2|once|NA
TGTGCCAGCTCACCACGGGCAGGGGATGGCTACACCTTC
CASSPRAGDGYTF
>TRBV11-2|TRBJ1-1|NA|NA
TGTGCCAGCAGCTTAGGCAGGAACACTGAAGCTTTCTTT
CASSLGRNTEAFF
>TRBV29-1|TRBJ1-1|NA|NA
TGCAGCGTTCTACAGGGAAACACTGAAGCTTTCTTT
CSVLQGNTEAFF
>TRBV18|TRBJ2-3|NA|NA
TGTGCCAGCTCACGGTCAGTCACAGATACGCAGTATTTT
CASSRSVTDTQYF
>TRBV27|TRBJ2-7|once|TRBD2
TGTGCCAGCCAGGGAGGGACTAGCGGGACATACGAGCAGTACTTC
CASQGGTSGTYEQYF
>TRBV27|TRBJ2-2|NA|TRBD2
TGTGCCAGCAAGCTAGCGGGAGGCAACACCGGGGAGCTGTTTTTT
CASKLAGGNTGELFF
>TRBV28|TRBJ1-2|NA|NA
TGTGCCATTGGGTCAGGGGCTAACTATGGCTACACCTTC
CAIGSGANYGYTF
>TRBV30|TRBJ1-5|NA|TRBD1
TGTGCCTGGAGTTACCCCAGGACAGGGGAGGATCAGCCCCAGCATTTT
CAWSYPRTGEDQPQHF
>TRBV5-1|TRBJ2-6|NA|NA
TGCGCCAGCAGCGGGGGGACAGAGCTCTCTGGGGCCAACGTCCTGACTTTC
CASSGGTELSGANVLTF
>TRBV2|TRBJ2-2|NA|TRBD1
TGTGCCAGCAGTGGACAGGGGGCCGACACCGGGGAGCTGTTTTTT
CASSGQGADTGELFF
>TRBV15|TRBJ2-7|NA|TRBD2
TGTGCCACCAGCAGAGGAAGCGGGGGAGACGAGCAGTACTTC
CATSRGSGGDEQYF
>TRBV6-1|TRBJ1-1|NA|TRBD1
TGTGCCAGCAGTTTGGACAGGGGAACTGAAGCTTTCTTT
CASSLDRGTEAFF
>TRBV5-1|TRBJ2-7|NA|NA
TGCGCCAGCAGCCGGCTTAGAGGCCCTTTGGGCGAGCAGTACTTC
CASSRLRGPLGEQYF
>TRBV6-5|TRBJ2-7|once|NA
TGTGCCCTCCGCGAGGGCCTGCTCTCCTACGAGCAGTACTTC
CALREGLLSYEQYF
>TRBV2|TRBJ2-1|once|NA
TGTGCCACCCTGGCAGGGGATCTAGGATACAATGAGCAGTTCTTC
CATLAGDLGYNEQFF
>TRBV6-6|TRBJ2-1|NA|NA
TGTGCCAGCAGTTACACGACAGAGGAGCAGTTCTTC
CASSYTTEEQFF
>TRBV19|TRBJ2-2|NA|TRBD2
TGTGCCAGTACCGGACTAGCGGGGGCTACCGGGGAGCTGTTTTTT
CASTGLAGATGELFF
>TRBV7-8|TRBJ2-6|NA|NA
TGTGCCAGCAAACAGACCGACTCTGGGGCCAACGTCCTGACTTTC
CASKQTDSGANVLTF
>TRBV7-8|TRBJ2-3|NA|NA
TGTGCCAGCAGCGGGGGGGACACCCCGGGCCCAGATACGCAGTATTTT
CASSGGDTPGPDTQYF
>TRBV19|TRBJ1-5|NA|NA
TGTGCCAGTAGCGATCCTGCAGGGAAGGTAAATCAGCCCCAGCATTTT
CASSDPAGKVNQPQHF
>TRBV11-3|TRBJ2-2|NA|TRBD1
TGTGCCAGCAGCTTATATGGGACAGAAAACACCGGGGAGCTGTTTTTT
CASSLYGTENTGELFF
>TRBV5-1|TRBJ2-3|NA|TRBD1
TGCGCCAGCAGTTCCGACAGGGGGGCGGATACGCAGTATTTT
CASSSDRGADTQYF
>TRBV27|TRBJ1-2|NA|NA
TGTGCCAGCAGTTTAGAGGGGGGGAAGGGCTACACCTTC
CASSLEGGKGYTF
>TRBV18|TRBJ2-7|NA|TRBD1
TGTGCCAGCTCTTCCGGGACAGGGGTCTACGAGCAGTACTTC
CASSSGTGVYEQYF
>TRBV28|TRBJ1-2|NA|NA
TGTGCCAGCAGCCCTTCGGGGGGGCTAAACTATGGCTACACCTTC
CASSPSGGLNYGYTF
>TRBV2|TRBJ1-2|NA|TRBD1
TGTGCCAGCAGTGGACAGGGCCAAGGCTACACCTTC
CASSGQGQGYTF
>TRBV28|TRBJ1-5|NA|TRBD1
TGTGCCAGCAGTCCGGACAGGGTAAACAATCAGCCCCAGCATTTT
CASSPDRVNNQPQHF
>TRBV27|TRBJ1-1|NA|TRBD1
TGTGCCAGCAGTTTATCGATACAGGGGCCCTGGGACACTGAAGCTTTCTTT
CASSLSIQGPWDTEAFF
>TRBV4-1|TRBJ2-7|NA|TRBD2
TGCGCCAGCAGCCAAGATGACGCGGGAGGGCCGAGTGAGCAGTACTTC
CASSQDDAGGPSEQYF
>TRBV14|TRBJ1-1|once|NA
TGTGCCAGCAGCCAACAAATGCGCACTGAAGCTTTCTTT
CASSQQMRTEAFF
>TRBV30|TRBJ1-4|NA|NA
TGTGCCTGGAGTGTACGGGGGGCGGCGGGTGAAAAACTGTTTTTT
CAWSVRGAAGEKLFF
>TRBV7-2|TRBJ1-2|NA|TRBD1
TGTGCCAGCAGCCAGACAGGGGGCGCTTTGAGTGGCTACACCTTC
CASSQTGGALSGYTF
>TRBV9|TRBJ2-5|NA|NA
TGTGCCAGCAGCAAGACACAAGCTCAAGAGACCCAGTACTTC
CASSKTQAQETQYF
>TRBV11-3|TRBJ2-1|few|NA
TGTGCCAGCAGCTTAGGGGAGAGAAACAATGAGCAGTTCTTC
CASSLGERNNEQFF
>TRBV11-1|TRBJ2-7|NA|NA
TGTGCCAGCAGCTCCAACTACGAGCAGTACTTC
CASSSNYEQYF
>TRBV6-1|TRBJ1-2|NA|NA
TGTGCCGGCAGTACAGGGAATAACTATGGCTACACCTTC
CAGSTGNNYGYTF
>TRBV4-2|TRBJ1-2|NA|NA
TGTGCCAGCAGCCATTCGATAGATAACTATGGCTACACCTTC
CASSHSIDNYGYTF
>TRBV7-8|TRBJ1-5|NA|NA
TGTGCCAGCAGCCGGAGCGTTAGCAATCAGCCCCAGCATTTT
CASSRSVSNQPQHF
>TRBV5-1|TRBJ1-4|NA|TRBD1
TGCGCCAGCAGCTCCACCGGGACAGGGAGGAGTGAAAAACTGTTTTTT
CASSSTGTGRSEKLFF
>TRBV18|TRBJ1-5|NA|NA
TGTGCCAGCTCATCACAGGGAGGCAATCAGCCCCAGCATTTT
CASSSQGGNQPQHF